The source of this T cell receptor beta chain is a study of T-cell memory formation after mild COVID-19. UMIs and sample barcodes were carried by the TCR alpha and TCR beta cDNA libraries that 5'RACE produced using constant-segment primers. TCRdb re-derived calls from the 5' RACE reads in MiXCR, one entry per CDR3 protein. The data hold about 350,000 distinct CDR3 sequences, with roughly 13% observed a single time. In germline, CDR1 is SEHNR, CDR2 FQNEAQ (reference sequence). The CDR3 contains 14 residues. V was cut by 3 bases and J by 5 bases, with 13 bases left in between. This clonotype was picked up many times.

The origin of this receptor is a man younger than 35 who had mild COVID-19 (a few samples of this study predate the infection). Cell type and time point are not known. Sequences were obtained from PBMCs or a T cell subset sorted from them (not recorded which). The chain carries TRBV7-9 and TRBJ2-5; weak D call: TRBD2 (5 bases). This CDR3 is CASSFPGFSETQYF. The CDR3 DNA is TGTGCCAGCAGCTTCCCGGGGTTCAGCGAGACCCAGTACTTC.